The 18 T cell receptor beta chains below come from one sample, sequenced in a study of shared clonotypes between healthy human individuals. The data were produced by immunoSEQ multiplex PCR, yet TCRdb's version contains in-frame clones alone and is incomplete. The sample carries 2 million to 2.5 million clones, approximately 94% recorded once. Sample: naive CD4+ T cells sorted from blood. Subset here: CD45RA+ positively selected. These receptors were obtained from a man between 18 and 29 years old in good health.

The J gene is TRBJ2-1, the V gene TRBV21-1; the tabulated D call, TRBD1, remains unverified against the DNA. TRBV21-1 is a pseudogene. The CDR3 contains 16 residues. The CDR3 reads CASSKVWDIENNEQFF. The CDR3 DNA is TGTGCCAGCAGCAAAGTCTGGGACATCGAGAACAATGAGCAGTTCTTC.

This sequence joins TRBV7-9 and TRBJ2-5, with D maybe TRBD2 (5 bases). V lost 5 bases, J lost 5 bases, and 18 bases lay in between. The CDR3 contains 15 residues. CDR1 is SEHNR, CDR2 FQNEAQ, per germline (reference sequence). CDR3 nucleotides: TGTGCCAGCAGCATCTGGACCGAAAGGAGGGAGACCCAGTACTTC. This encodes CASSIWTERRETQYF. Variable domain in full (rest from reference TRBV7-9 and TRBJ2-5): DTGVSQNPRHKITKRGQNVTFRCDPISEHNRLYWYRQTLGQGPEFLTYFQNEAQLEKSRLLSDRFSAERPKGSFSTLEIQRTEQGDSAMYLCASSIWTERRETQYFGPGTRLLVL.

The chain couples TRBV6-5 to TRBJ2-3; D is unresolved. The germline gives CDR1 MNHEY, CDR2 SVGAGI. V was pared by 6 bases and J by 3 bases, with 13 bases between. This CDR3 is built from 14 residues. This chain's CDR3 is CASRRVAQTDTQYF. In nucleotides, the CDR3 is TGTGCCAGCAGACGGGTGGCCCAGACAGATACGCAGTATTTT.

This clone has a single count. This chain uses TRBV6-5 with TRBJ1-3; D is uncertain. The CDR3 is 15 amino acids. The V gene's germline CDR1 is MNHEY and CDR2 SVGAGI. V lost 5 bases to trimming and J lost 0 bases, with 11 bases between them. CDR3 sequence reads: CASSLVQPSGNTIYF. The CDR3 DNA reads as TGTGCCAGCAGTCTTGTACAGCCCTCTGGAAACACCATATATTTT.

The genes are TRBV6-6 and TRBJ2-2; 8 bases map to TRBD2. The CDR3 totals 14 residues. Germline values: CDR1 MNHNY, CDR2 SVGAGI (reference sequence). The ends lost 5 bases at V and 8 bases at J; junction bases unmatched: 7. The CDR3 loop reads CASSRGTSGGELFF. The CDR3 DNA reads as TGTGCCAGCAGTCGAGGGACTAGTGGGGGGGAGCTGTTTTTT.

V gene TRBV4-1 combines with J gene TRBJ1-3, with no clear D. In germline, CDR1 is MGHRA, CDR2 YSYEKL. V was shortened by 0 bases and J by 0 bases, with 12 bases between the two germline ends. CDR3 length: 17 amino acids. CDR3 sequence: CASSQDRSVRSGNTIYF. The CDR3 region has the DNA TGCGCCAGCAGCCAAGATCGGTCCGTCCGCTCTGGAAACACCATATATTTT.

This chain joins TRBV18 and TRBJ2-5; D is unresolved. The V gene's germline CDR1 is KGHSH and CDR2 LQKENI. V was cut by 2 bases and J by 4 bases, with 8 bases left in between. The CDR3 spans 13 residues. The CDR3 region has the DNA TGTGCCAGCTCACCAGGCCAGCCAGAGACCCAGTACTTC. Amino acid sequence: CASSPGQPETQYF.

This clone appeared once. V usage is TRBV6-6 and J usage is TRBJ1-1; unclear D gene. Germline CDR1 reads MNHNY; CDR2 reads SVGAGI (reference sequence). Trimming shortened V by 6 bases and J by 6 bases, and 14 bases separated the two germline ends. The CDR3 has 13 amino acids. In nucleotides, the CDR3 is TGTGCCAGCAGCCGCTCACTGGTCTCTGAAGCTTTCTTT. This translates into CASSRSLVSEAFF.

The genes are TRBV7-8 and TRBJ2-7; TRBD2 aligns across 9 bases. V gave up 7 bases and J gave up 2 bases; unmatched junction bases: 9. Germline lookup yields CDR1 SGHVS and CDR2 FQNEAQ. The CDR3 runs 15 residues. The CDR3 spells CASTLVPSGAYEQYF. CDR3 bases: TGTGCCAGCACCTTGGTGCCTAGCGGGGCCTACGAGCAGTACTTC.

This chain joins TRBV28 and TRBJ1-2, with D tentatively TRBD1 (5 bases). The CDR3 extends over 16 amino acids. V lost 6 bases and J lost 1, with 18 bases in between. CDR1 MDHEN and CDR2 SYDVKM come from the germline V gene. DNA for the CDR3: TGTGCCAGCAGCCCGTCAAACAGGCCTTATAACTATGGCTACACCTTC. This codes for CASSPSNRPYNYGYTF.

The J gene is TRBJ1-4, the V gene TRBV4-1; 7 positions agree with TRBD1. Germline V CDR1 and CDR2: MGHRA, YSYEKL. The CDR3 is 16 amino acids. V shed 2 bases, J shed 6 bases, and the junction held 9 bases outside the gene matches. The CDR3 nucleotides read TGCGCCAGCAGCCAAAGAGGGGCAGGGGGAGATGAAAAACTGTTTTTT. It specifies CASSQRGAGGDEKLFF.

V gene TRBV23-1 combines with J gene TRBJ1-2; a weak D match, TRBD1 (5 bases). TRBV23-1 belongs to the ORF category, with a function that is uncertain. This CDR3 has 19 amino acids. Trimming left V 0 bases short and J 5 bases short, with 25 bases between. The CDR3 loop reads CASSQSRYRGPQVRYGYTF. The DNA for the CDR3 is TGCGCCAGCAGTCAATCGCGTTATAGGGGCCCACAAGTTAGATATGGCTACACCTTC.

This clone was recorded once. CDR3 coding DNA: TGTGCCAGCAGTTCCGGGACAGGGGGCCTTGAAGAGACCCAGTACTTC. Translated: CASSSGTGGLEETQYF. V and J are TRBV6-6 and TRBJ2-5, with 12 bases matching TRBD1. Per the germline V gene, CDR1 is MNHNY and CDR2 is SVGAGI (reference sequence). The CDR3 covers 16 residues. The junction had 6 bases not matched to a gene; V was cut back by 4 bases and J by 3 bases.

As DNA, the CDR3 is TGTGCCATCACGATCACAAGGACAGGGGAGGAGCAGTACTTC. It specifies CAITITRTGEEQYF. The chain couples TRBV10-3 to TRBJ2-7; 9 bases fit TRBD1. Trimming took 7 bases from V and 7 from J; bases not matched to a gene: 11. The length of the CDR3 is 14 residues. CDR1 ENHRY and CDR2 SYGVKD come from the germline V gene.

J is TRBJ2-7 and V is TRBV21-1; the table's D gene call, TRBD1, was not cross checked with the DNA. TRBV21-1 is a recognized pseudogene. The CDR3 sequence is 16 residues long. This CDR3 reads CASSKFGDRTFYEQYF. DNA of the CDR3: TGTGCCAGCAGCAAATTTGGGGACAGGACGTTCTACGAGCAGTACTTC.

The chain recombines TRBV19 with TRBJ2-7; weak D call: TRBD2 (6 bases). The CDR3 spans 17 residues. Germline values: CDR1 LNHDA, CDR2 SQIVND (reference sequence). Trimming removed 2 bases at V and 2 bases at J, with 19 bases between. DNA of the CDR3: TGTGCCAGTAGTATAAGGGCGGGACTGGACCACCCCTACGAGCAGTACTTC. Its translation is CASSIRAGLDHPYEQYF.

The rearrangement uses TRBV25-1 and TRBJ1-1, with D uncertain. Germline CDR1 reads MGHDK; CDR2 reads SYGVNS. This CDR3 comprises 12 residues. The V and J ends lost 4 bases and 3 bases respectively, with 6 bases between them. CDR3 amino acids: CASSATDTEAFF. For the CDR3, the DNA is TGTGCCAGCAGTGCTACAGACACTGAAGCTTTCTTT.

V usage is TRBV28 and J usage is TRBJ2-6; D possibly corresponds to TRBD1 (5 bases). The CDR3 has 14 amino acids. Germline V CDR1 and CDR2: MDHEN, SYDVKM. V dropped 10 bases and J dropped 1 base, with 11 bases sitting between them. The CDR3 coding sequence is TGTGCCACTGTACAGGTATCTGGGGCCAACGTCCTGACTTTC. It translates to CATVQVSGANVLTF. Full variable domain (remainder filled in from reference TRBV28 and TRBJ2-6): DVKVTQSSRYLVKRTGEKVFLECVQDMDHENMFWYRQDPGLGLRLIYFSYDVKMKEKGDIPEGYSVSREKKERFSLILESASTNQTSMYLCATVQVSGANVLTFGAGSRLTVL.